This TCR beta chain was recorded in a study of cytomegalovirus exposure and HLA in healthy donors. Study summary: The study placed 80% to 90% of its approximately 400 genotyped donors in the Caucasian-associated ancestry cluster. Study outcomes and limitations: Other equally common chains were less clonally expanded than HLA-associated TCR beta chains, a later analysis showed. A later analysis linked some 17,000 TCR beta sequences to HLA alleles at 0.05 false discovery rate.

13 Jbeta primers and 60 Vbeta primers were used for the PCR. In the study's own analysis: Around 10 million of the roughly 77 million unique TCR beta chains counted in a later analysis were shared. Measured with immunoSEQ multiplex PCR; TCRdb has only the in-frame clones, and not every one. V and J calls and clone size follow that table, whereas D and trimming were derived from the DNA. The sample carries about 190,000 clones, about 86% recorded once. Points on this clone: Its target is unknown.

The source is a man aged 35 to 55 in good health and CMV-seropositive. Sequenced input: PBMCs.

The CDR3 nucleotides read TGCGCCAGCAGCCAAGATAGGCGGGACAGGGGCAGTTTAAATATCGAGCAGTACTTC. Protein sequence: CASSQDRRDRGSLNIEQYF. This chain links TRBV4-3 with TRBJ2-7, with 10 bases fitting TRBD1. Unmatched junction bases numbered 17, after V lost 0 bases and J lost 6 bases. Germline lookup yields CDR1 LGHNA and CDR2 YSLEER. This CDR3 contains 19 residues.